What follows describes a single T cell receptor beta chain. This entry is derived from a study of regulatory T cells in long-lasting Graves disease. Time point: newly diagnosed GD, antithyroid drugs for less than 3 months. PBMC RNA was the source of the TCR library. Researchers made TCR beta libraries by using iRepertoire HTBI primers and running Arm-PCR on CDR3 regions. TCRdb ran MiXCR on the multiplex PCR reads and lists one entry per CDR3 protein. Of roughly 350,000 distinct CDR3 sequences listed, approximately 15% are singletons. The CDR3 has 14 residues. Germline assignment: CDR1 SGHTA and CDR2 FQGTGA. Deletions cut 5 bases from V and 0 bases from J, with 9 bases between. This sample also appeared in a second study, on T cells in Graves' hyperthyroidism and ophthalmopathy.

This material consisted of peripheral blood mononuclear cells (PBMCs), taken at new diagnosis, from a patient treated with antithyroid drugs. The source of this sequence is a man aged 40-55 years with Graves disease. The chain uses TRBV7-3 and TRBJ2-3; D ambiguous. CDR3 protein: CASSPTGSTDTQYF. The CDR3 coding sequence is TGTGCCAGCAGCCCCACTGGCAGCACAGATACGCAGTATTTT.